This is a list of T cell receptor beta chains from one sample in a study of Graves' ophthalmopathy and Graves' hyperthyroidism. TCRdb ran MiXCR on the multiplex PCR reads and lists one entry per CDR3 protein. Of roughly 1.1 million distinct CDR3 sequences listed, about two fifths are singletons. The specimen was peripheral blood or thyroid tissue (not recorded which). These receptors were obtained from an adult man with Graves' hyperthyroidism. CDR3s include the opening cysteine and the closing phenylalanine or tryptophan. Fields, in order: D gene, clone size, J gene, V gene, CDR3 protein, CDR3 DNA. D genes are given only for firm matches. Clone size is given for some rows only: seen once, a few or many times, or a class if the clone is expanded.

D: TRBD2; size: few; J: TRBJ2-7; V: TRBV6-5; CDR3: CASSYSNWREFYEQYF; DNA: TGTGCCAGCAGTTACTCGAATTGGCGGGAGTTCTACGAGCAGTACTTC
D: .; size: .; J: TRBJ2-2; V: TRBV7-2; CDR3: CASSLGMYRELFF; DNA: TGTGCCAGCAGCTTAGGGATGTACAGGGAGCTGTTTTTT
D: .; size: few; J: TRBJ1-5; V: TRBV4-1; CDR3: CASSQALGHPANQPQHF; DNA: TGCGCCAGCAGCCAAGCTTTGGGCCATCCGGCCAATCAGCCCCAGCATTTT
D: .; size: .; J: TRBJ2-7; V: TRBV4-1; CDR3: CASSQDEGSYEQYF; DNA: TGCGCCAGCAGCCAAGATGAGGGTAGTTACGAGCAGTACTTC
D: .; size: .; J: TRBJ2-5; V: TRBV30; CDR3: CAWSKQARETQYF; DNA: TGTGCCTGGAGTAAACAGGCTCGCGAGACCCAGTACTTC
D: .; size: many; J: TRBJ1-5; V: TRBV25-1; CDR3: CASSESPGADQPQHF; DNA: TGTGCCAGCAGTGAATCACCAGGGGCTGATCAGCCCCAGCATTTT
D: TRBD1; size: many; J: TRBJ1-5; V: TRBV20-1; CDR3: CSARPLGQGLVQPQHF; DNA: TGCAGTGCTAGACCCCTGGGACAGGGTTTGGTGCAGCCCCAGCATTTT
D: .; size: .; J: TRBJ2-7; V: TRBV28; CDR3: CAGSFGFLEQYF; DNA: TGTGCCGGCAGTTTCGGGTTCCTGGAGCAGTACTTC
D: .; size: .; J: TRBJ1-1; V: TRBV5-6; CDR3: CASSFVRTEAFF; DNA: TGTGCCAGCAGCTTCGTTCGGACAGAAGCTTTCTTT
D: .; size: .; J: TRBJ2-7; V: TRBV11-2; CDR3: CASSFVGVSYEQYF; DNA: TGTGCCAGCAGCTTTGTAGGGGTCTCCTACGAGCAGTACTTC
D: .; size: many; J: TRBJ2-7; V: TRBV29-1; CDR3: CSVASRGKADEQYF; DNA: TGCAGCGTCGCGAGCAGGGGAAAGGCTGACGAGCAGTACTTC
D: .; size: .; J: TRBJ1-5; V: TRBV5-8; CDR3: CASSRGAQLNQPQHF; DNA: TGTGCCAGCAGCCGCGGCGCCCAGCTTAATCAGCCCCAGCATTTT
D: TRBD1; size: .; J: TRBJ1-6; V: TRBV10-2; CDR3: CASSQGRQGIGSPLHF; DNA: TGCGCCAGCAGCCAAGGCAGACAGGGGATCGGGTCACCCCTCCACTTT
D: TRBD2; size: many; J: TRBJ2-2; V: TRBV20-1; CDR3: CSAFSGSGVGELFF; DNA: TGCAGTGCTTTCAGCGGGAGCGGTGTGGGGGAGCTGTTTTTT
D: .; size: few; J: TRBJ2-7; V: TRBV4-2; CDR3: CASSQDQTWGAQSYEQYF; DNA: TGTGCCAGCAGCCAAGATCAAACTTGGGGGGCCCAATCTTACGAGCAGTACTTC
D: TRBD2; size: few; J: TRBJ2-2; V: TRBV20-1; CDR3: CSARRAGGPTGELFF; DNA: TGCAGTGCCCGACGAGCGGGGGGTCCAACCGGGGAGCTGTTTTTT
D: .; size: many; J: TRBJ1-1; V: TRBV20-1; CDR3: CSSRQVMNTEAFF; DNA: TGCAGTTCAAGACAAGTTATGAACACTGAAGCTTTCTTT
D: TRBD2; size: many; J: TRBJ2-5; V: TRBV2; CDR3: CASSGTVPSGQETQYF; DNA: TGTGCCAGCAGTGGGACCGTCCCTAGCGGCCAAGAGACCCAGTACTTC
D: .; size: .; J: TRBJ2-7; V: TRBV15; CDR3: CATSREASSAGSPYEQYF; DNA: TGTGCCACCAGCAGAGAAGCCAGTAGCGCAGGGTCGCCCTACGAGCAGTACTTC
D: TRBD1; size: few; J: TRBJ2-7; V: TRBV5-6; CDR3: CASSTGTGATLGQYF; DNA: TGTGCCAGCAGCACCGGGACAGGAGCTACATTAGGGCAGTACTTC
D: .; size: .; J: TRBJ2-2; V: TRBV4-1; CDR3: CASSRRTFSNTGELFF; DNA: TGCGCCAGCAGCCGACGGACCTTCTCGAACACCGGGGAGCTGTTTTTT
D: .; size: .; J: TRBJ1-1; V: TRBV10-2; CDR3: CASSKDGYEAFF; DNA: TGCGCCAGCAGTAAGGACGGCTATGAAGCTTTCTTT
D: .; size: .; J: TRBJ1-1; V: TRBV11-2; CDR3: CASSLERPGTEAFF; DNA: TGTGCCAGCAGCCTAGAGAGGCCTGGCACTGAAGCTTTCTTT
D: .; size: .; J: TRBJ2-7; V: TRBV2; CDR3: CASRGGGQYF; DNA: TGTGCCAGCAGGGGGGGAGGGCAGTACTTC
D: TRBD2; size: .; J: TRBJ2-3; V: TRBV10-2; CDR3: CASSERASGARTDTQYF; DNA: TGCGCCAGCAGTGAGAGGGCTAGCGGGGCTCGCACAGATACGCAGTATTTT
D: TRBD2; size: .; J: TRBJ2-3; V: TRBV7-2; CDR3: CASSPWTRQDTQYF; DNA: TGTGCCAGCAGCCCCTGGACTAGACAAGATACGCAGTATTTT
D: .; size: few; J: TRBJ2-7; V: TRBV4-3; CDR3: CASSQEEVSYEQYF; DNA: TGCGCCAGCAGCCAAGAGGAGGTTTCCTACGAGCAGTACTTC
D: TRBD2; size: few; J: TRBJ2-5; V: TRBV6-4; CDR3: CASSAMAGEETQYF; DNA: TGTGCCAGCAGTGCCATGGCGGGAGAAGAGACCCAGTACTTC
D: .; size: many; J: TRBJ2-7; V: TRBV5-4; CDR3: CASSLRPHEQYF; DNA: TGTGCCAGCAGCTTGAGGCCCCACGAGCAGTACTTC
D: .; size: .; J: TRBJ1-2; V: TRBV15; CDR3: CATSRDLGPHGYTF; DNA: TGTGCCACCAGCAGAGATTTGGGGCCGCATGGCTACACCTTC
D: .; size: many; J: TRBJ1-1; V: TRBV19; CDR3: CASSKGRPAFF; DNA: TGTGCCAGTAGTAAGGGCCGTCCGGCTTTCTTT
D: TRBD1; size: few; J: TRBJ2-2; V: TRBV12-3/TRBV12-4; CDR3: CASSSQTGMEELFF; DNA: TGTGCCAGCAGTTCACAGACAGGGATGGAGGAGCTGTTTTTT
D: .; size: many; J: TRBJ2-7; V: TRBV7-8; CDR3: CASSGGNQYEQYF; DNA: TGTGCCAGCAGCGGGGGCAACCAGTACGAGCAGTACTTC
D: .; size: .; J: TRBJ1-6; V: TRBV7-9; CDR3: CASSSTFGSYNSPLHF; DNA: TGTGCCAGCAGCTCGACATTCGGCTCCTATAATTCACCCCTCCACTTT
D: .; size: many; J: TRBJ1-1; V: TRBV5-8; CDR3: CASSLGVTPEAFF; DNA: TGTGCCAGCAGCTTGGGTGTCACTCCTGAAGCTTTCTTT